These 28 T cell receptor beta chains were sequenced from one sample in a study of T cell responses to AZD1222 COVID-19 vaccine. This table comes from immunoSEQ multiplex PCR, and its TCRdb copy is limited to in-frame clones, with some not included. Altogether approximately 200,000 clones are present, 90% to 95% being singletons, with the ten largest covering over 7.5%. The sequenced sample was peripheral blood, obtained on day 0 of AZD1222 vaccination. The receptors derive from an adult in good health.

The CDR3 sequence is CASRAARTEAFF. In nucleotides, the CDR3 is TGTGCCAGCAGGGCGGCCCGCACTGAAGCTTTCTTT. The chain has TRBV11-2 and TRBJ1-1; no definite D call. The CDR3 runs to 12 residues. V shed 6 bases and J shed 4 bases, with 9 bases lying between them. CDR1 and CDR2 from the germline V gene are SGHAT and FQNNGV.

This clone was recorded only once. The V and J genes are TRBV12-3 or TRBV12-4 and TRBJ1-1; unclear D gene. V lost 5 bases and J lost 8, with 15 bases in between. The CDR3 loop spans 13 amino acids. The CDR3, as DNA: TGTGCCAGCAGTCACAGCCGGGCCCGAGAAGCTTTCTTT. Protein: CASSHSRAREAFF.

This clone appeared once. The chain uses TRBV6-2 or TRBV6-3 and TRBJ2-3; 7 nucleotides agree with TRBD1. This CDR3 is built from 16 residues. The V gene end was trimmed by 5 bases and the J gene end by 2 bases; junction bases not matched to a gene: 10. The germline gives CDR1 MNHEY, CDR2 SVGEGT. In DNA, the CDR3 is TGTGCCAGCAGTGCCCCTACAGGGGCTTTCACAGATACGCAGTATTTT. It translates to CASSAPTGAFTDTQYF.

V and J are TRBV6-6 and TRBJ2-3; the D gene could be TRBD1 or TRBD2 (5 bases each). This CDR3 region has 15 residues. V lost 8 bases to trimming and J lost 5 bases, with 20 bases between them. CDR1 is MNHNY, CDR2 SVGAGI, per germline (reference sequence). This CDR3 is CASALKGGGVDTQYF. CDR3 DNA sequence: TGTGCCAGCGCTTTAAAAGGTGGGGGAGTAGATACGCAGTATTTT.

The V call is TRBV9, the J call TRBJ2-1, with TRBD2 as a possible D gene (6 bases). V lost 1 base and J lost 2, with 10 bases in between. This CDR3 comprises 15 residues. Germline CDR1 reads SGDLS; CDR2 reads YYNGEE. As DNA, the CDR3 is TGTGCCAGCAGCGTAACCGCGGGGACCTACAATGAGCAGTTCTTC. It codes for CASSVTAGTYNEQFF.

The chain employs TRBV10-3 and TRBJ2-7; D gene unclear. Germline V gene data show CDR1 as ENHRY and CDR2 as SYGVKD. Deletions cut 4 bases from V and 5 bases from J, with 6 bases between. The CDR3 covers 11 residues. The CDR3 region is CAISGADEQYF. CDR3 sequence (DNA): TGTGCCATCAGTGGGGCGGACGAGCAGTACTTC.

The genes are TRBV13 and TRBJ2-7, with 7 positions matching TRBD1. V trimming: 4 bases; J trimming: 4 bases; junction bases outside the gene matches: 7. This CDR3 contains 14 residues. Germline-derived CDR1 and CDR2 are PRHDT and FYEKMQ (reference sequence). CDR3 DNA sequence: TGTGCCAGCAGCTCAGGGACAGTCGAGTACGAGCAGTACTTC. This encodes CASSSGTVEYEQYF.

The chain carries TRBV6-5 and TRBJ2-7; 10 bases match TRBD1. The length of the CDR3 is 14 residues. Germline lookup yields CDR1 MNHEY and CDR2 SVGAGI. The ends lost 7 bases at V and 2 bases at J; junction bases unmatched: 5. CDR3 coding DNA: TGTGCCAGCACAGGTGGGACAGGGGCCTACGAGCAGTACTTC. Amino acids: CASTGGTGAYEQYF.

The CDR3 DNA is TGTGCCAGCAGTCCTCGGGACAATTCCTATGGCTACACCTTC. Translating gives CASSPRDNSYGYTF. This rearrangement joins TRBV27 to TRBJ1-2; the D gene is possibly TRBD1 (6 bases). Germline V gene data show CDR1 as MNHEY and CDR2 as SMNVEV (reference sequence). This CDR3 comprises 14 residues. V shed 5 bases and J shed 4 bases, with 14 bases lying between them.

V usage is TRBV30 and J usage is TRBJ1-3; 9 bases fit TRBD1. This CDR3 is built from 13 residues. V dropped 2 bases and J dropped 8; count of bases not matched to a gene: 4. Germline loops: CDR1 GTSNPN, CDR2 SVGIG (reference sequence). CDR3 sequence (DNA): TGTGCCTGGAGTATCCGGACAGGGGACACCATATATTTT. This translates into CAWSIRTGDTIYF.

V usage is TRBV18 and J usage is TRBJ2-1; no definite D call. The CDR3 consists of 13 residues. Trimming shortened V by 2 bases and J by 5 bases, and 7 bases separated the two germline ends. Per the germline V gene, CDR1 is KGHSH and CDR2 is LQKENI. CDR3 sequence (DNA): TGTGCCAGCTCACCAAACCTACACAATGAGCAGTTCTTC. Protein: CASSPNLHNEQFF.

The chain is built from TRBV5-6 and TRBJ1-2; 7 bases match TRBD1. V shed 4 bases and J 3 bases; nucleotides not matched to a gene: 18. The V gene's germline CDR1 is SGHDT and CDR2 YYEEEE. This CDR3 region has 18 residues. CDR3 amino acids: CASSPGTDTPMSHYGYTF. As DNA, the CDR3 is TGTGCCAGCAGCCCCGGGACAGATACTCCCATGTCACACTATGGCTACACCTTC.

This clone was recorded once. The chain combines TRBV28 with TRBJ2-4; the match to TRBD1 covers 12 bases. The V gene end was trimmed by 5 bases and the J gene end by 2 bases; junction bases not matched to a gene: 1. The CDR3 is 15 amino acids. CDR1 and CDR2 from the germline V gene are MDHEN and SYDVKM. CDR3 residues: CASSRDRGPKNIQYF. CDR3 nucleotides: TGTGCCAGCAGTCGGGACAGGGGGCCCAAAAACATTCAGTACTTC.

V and J are TRBV24-1 and TRBJ2-2; D ambiguous. Deletions cut 5 bases from V and 4 bases from J, with 1 base between. Germline CDR1 KGHDR, CDR2 SFDVKD. This CDR3 is built from 11 residues. CDR3 DNA sequence: TGTGCCACCAGTGCCACCGGGGAGCTGTTTTTT. It yields the protein CATSATGELFF.

V is TRBV15 and J is TRBJ1-2, with a possible D match to TRBD1 (5 bases). Germline CDR1 and CDR2: LNHNV and YYDKDF (reference sequence). Trimming stripped 3 bases from V and 3 bases from J, with 14 bases between. This CDR3 is built from 15 residues. The chain's CDR3 is CATSSRVLGDYGYTF. The CDR3 DNA follows: TGTGCCACCAGCAGCAGGGTATTGGGGGACTATGGCTACACCTTC. Together with reference TRBV15 and TRBJ1-2, the CDR3 gives the full variable domain: DAMVIQNPRYQVTQFGKPVTLSCSQTLNHNVMYWYQQKSSQAPKLLFHYYDKDFNNEADTPDNFQSRRPNTSFCFLDIRSPGLGDTAMYLCATSSRVLGDYGYTFGSGTRLTVV.

The V call is TRBV3-1 (or the pseudogene TRBV3-2), the J call TRBJ2-7; 7 positions match TRBD2. Per germline, CDR1 LGHDT and CDR2 YNNKEL (reference sequence). Trimming at V came to 1 base and at J to 2 bases, leaving 5 bases not matched to a gene. The CDR3 is 15 amino acids. The CDR3 spells CASSQVLAPTYEQYF. The CDR3 region has the DNA TGTGCCAGCAGCCAAGTACTAGCGCCTACCTACGAGCAGTACTTC.

This chain joins TRBV5-1 and TRBJ2-3; 7 nucleotides line up with TRBD2. The V segment lost 4 bases and the J segment 0 bases; nucleotides outside the gene matches: 14. This CDR3 contains 18 residues. Per the germline V gene, CDR1 is SGHRS and CDR2 is YFSETQ. The CDR3 bases are TGCGCCAGCAGCCTTGAACCCCTCGGGAGGCCTAGCACAGATACGCAGTATTTT. It codes for CASSLEPLGRPSTDTQYF.

This CDR3 reads CASVVGSSDTQYF. The CDR3 DNA follows: TGTGCCAGCGTTGTGGGGAGCTCAGATACGCAGTATTTT. The chain combines TRBV2 with TRBJ2-3; D is perhaps TRBD2 (5 bases). The V end was cut by 8 bases, the J end by 4 bases, with 13 bases between. This CDR3 is 13 amino acids long. Germline lookup yields CDR1 SNHLY and CDR2 FYNNEI.

The genes are TRBV15 and TRBJ2-6; a possible D gene is TRBD1 (6 bases). Germline CDR1 LNHNV, CDR2 YYDKDF (reference sequence). Trimming removed 5 bases at V and 0 bases at J, with 11 bases between. The CDR3 loop spans 16 amino acids. This CDR3 reads CATSAGVFSGANVLTF. The CDR3 bases are TGTGCCACCAGCGCAGGGGTCTTCTCTGGGGCCAACGTCCTGACTTTC.

This chain uses TRBV30 with TRBJ2-5; D not certain. CDR1 GTSNPN and CDR2 SVGIG come from the germline V gene (reference sequence). The CDR3 contains 12 residues. The V and J ends lost 2 bases and 4 bases respectively, with 8 bases between them. This CDR3 is CAWSLVAETQYF. In DNA form, the CDR3 reads TGTGCCTGGAGTTTAGTAGCAGAGACCCAGTACTTC.

This chain uses TRBV27 with TRBJ1-2, with 10 bases matching TRBD1. Germline-derived CDR1 and CDR2 are MNHEY and SMNVEV (reference sequence). Trimming cost V 6 bases and J 8 bases; bases outside gene matches: 9. CDR3 length: 14 residues. The DNA of the CDR3 is TGTGCCAGCAGCTATAGACAGGGGGCTCAAGGCTACACCTTC. Its protein is CASSYRQGAQGYTF.

This clone was picked up one time. The chain employs TRBV5-3 and TRBJ2-7, with TRBD1 identical over 8 bases. TRBV5-3 qualifies as an ORF whose function is uncertain. The length of the CDR3 is 13 residues. V lost 8 bases, J lost 3 bases, and 7 bases stayed unmatched. The CDR3 bases are TGTGCCAGGGGGACAGGAGGTTTCTACGAGCAGTACTTC. Translating it yields CARGTGGFYEQYF.

The chain combines TRBV27 with TRBJ1-5; TRBD1 agrees at 7 bases. Germline lookup yields CDR1 MNHEY and CDR2 SMNVEV (reference sequence). The trim removed 6 bases at V and 5 bases at J, leaving 4 bases unmatched. This CDR3 is built from 13 residues. CDR3 coding DNA: TGTGCCAGCAGGACAGGGAGCCATCAGCCCCAGCATTTT. Its translation: CASRTGSHQPQHF.

V and J are TRBV28 and TRBJ2-1, with 10 bases fitting TRBD2. The ends lost 2 bases at V and 8 bases at J; junction bases unmatched: 12. The germline V gene encodes CDR1 MDHEN and CDR2 SYDVKM. This CDR3 spans 17 amino acids. The CDR3 DNA follows: TGTGCCAGCAGTTTACTACTAGCGGGAAATTTAGGCGATGAGCAGTTCTTC. Its protein product is CASSLLLAGNLGDEQFF.

The chain carries TRBV27 and TRBJ1-1; 7 bases agree with TRBD1. The trim removed 5 bases at V and 0 bases at J, leaving 9 bases unmatched. Germline V gives CDR1 MNHEY, CDR2 SMNVEV (reference sequence). The CDR3 covers 16 residues. This chain's CDR3 is CASSPARTGMNTEAFF. The CDR3 nucleotides are TGTGCCAGCAGTCCCGCCAGGACAGGAATGAACACTGAAGCTTTCTTT.

This chain connects TRBV18 to TRBJ1-1; no clear D gene. Germline values: CDR1 KGHSH, CDR2 LQKENI. The CDR3 is 14 residues long. Deletions cut 2 bases from V and 7 bases from J, with 14 bases between. This CDR3 reads CASSPVKGHIEAFF. DNA for the CDR3: TGTGCCAGCTCACCAGTAAAGGGTCATATTGAAGCTTTCTTT.

This clone was observed a handful of times. This chain connects TRBV2 to TRBJ1-1; 7 positions match TRBD1. The CDR3 covers 15 residues. Germline CDR1 reads SNHLY; CDR2 reads FYNNEI. The junction had 13 bases not matched to a gene; V was cut back by 6 bases and J by 6 bases. This CDR3 is CASSPITGVGAEAFF. The CDR3 DNA is TGTGCCAGCAGCCCGATTACAGGGGTAGGGGCTGAAGCTTTCTTT.

The chain has TRBV10-2 and TRBJ1-1, with D perhaps TRBD1 (6 bases). The CDR3 totals 15 residues. The V gene lost 2 bases and the J gene lost 1 base, with 11 bases spanning the gap. The V gene's germline CDR1 is WSHSY and CDR2 SAAADI. The CDR3 spells CASSEPGHTNTEAFF. DNA for the CDR3: TGCGCCAGCAGTGAGCCGGGACATACGAACACTGAAGCTTTCTTT.